A selection of T cell receptor beta chains follows, all from one sample in a study of blood T cell repertoires in COVID-19. Generated by immunoSEQ multiplex PCR, the TCRdb table keeps only in-frame clones and is missing some. The top ten clones hold just under 3% of a sample with over 130,000 clones, over 75% of them seen once. The sequenced sample consisted of PBMCs or T cells enriched from blood (not recorded which). The receptors here all came from a woman aged 50 to 60 who had recovered from COVID-19. CDR3s include the opening cysteine and the closing phenylalanine or tryptophan. The order of the fields is CDR3 DNA, CDR3 protein, clone size, J gene, V gene, D gene, CDR3 length. The D gene is left open where the match is weak. Some rows have no size entry. The others give once, few or many, or a class for an expanded clone.

DNA: TGTGCCAGTGCCCCGCTCAGTGCAACTAATGAAAAACTGTTTTTT
CDR3: CASAPLSATNEKLFF
size: few
J: TRBJ1-4
V: TRBV28
D: -
length: 15

DNA: TGTGCCAGCAGCTTAACCCGTTCGAGCACTGAAGCTTTCTTT
CDR3: CASSLTRSSTEAFF
size: -
J: TRBJ1-1
V: TRBV7-3
D: -
length: 14

DNA: TGTGCCAGCAGCCCGCGGACTAGCTCTAACAATGAGCAGTTCTTC
CDR3: CASSPRTSSNNEQFF
size: -
J: TRBJ2-1
V: TRBV3-1/TRBV3-2
D: TRBD2
length: 15

DNA: TGTGCCAGCAGCTTAGATTTGGGGTCCGGGGGTTACAATGAGCAGTTCTTC
CDR3: CASSLDLGSGGYNEQFF
size: once
J: TRBJ2-1
V: TRBV11-2
D: -
length: 17

DNA: TGTGCCAGTAGTATCGGGGGGTCCTACGAGCAGTACTTC
CDR3: CASSIGGSYEQYF
size: -
J: TRBJ2-7
V: TRBV19
D: TRBD2
length: 13

DNA: TGTGCCAGCAGTTCGAGCAGGGTGGGTCAAGAGACCCAGTACTTC
CDR3: CASSSSRVGQETQYF
size: -
J: TRBJ2-5
V: TRBV6-5
D: -
length: 15

DNA: TGTGCCAGCAGCTTAGATGGCAGGCGCCCTCTGAACACCGGGGAGCTGTTTTTT
CDR3: CASSLDGRRPLNTGELFF
size: -
J: TRBJ2-2
V: TRBV11-2
D: -
length: 18

DNA: TGTGCCAGCTCACCCCAGACAAGGGGCTACACCTTC
CDR3: CASSPQTRGYTF
size: -
J: TRBJ1-2
V: TRBV18
D: -
length: 12

DNA: TGTGCCAGCAGCGAGGGACAGAACTATGGCTACACCTTC
CDR3: CASSEGQNYGYTF
size: -
J: TRBJ1-2
V: TRBV9
D: TRBD1
length: 13

DNA: TGCAGCGCCGGACAGGGAAACACCATATATTTT
CDR3: CSAGQGNTIYF
size: -
J: TRBJ1-3
V: TRBV29-1
D: -
length: 11

DNA: TGTGCCAGCACGGTCTCTGGAAACACCATATATTTT
CDR3: CASTVSGNTIYF
size: -
J: TRBJ1-3
V: TRBV11-3
D: -
length: 12

DNA: TGTGCCAGCAACGAGGGGAGGGACACTGAAGCTTTCTTT
CDR3: CASNEGRDTEAFF
size: once
J: TRBJ1-1
V: TRBV6-5
D: -
length: 13

DNA: TGTGCCAGCAGCGTAGACGGGGGGGCGCAAGAGACCCAGTACTTC
CDR3: CASSVDGGAQETQYF
size: -
J: TRBJ2-5
V: TRBV9
D: TRBD2
length: 15

DNA: TGTGCCAGCAGTAGAGCCTACCAAGAGACCCAGTACTTC
CDR3: CASSRAYQETQYF
size: -
J: TRBJ2-5
V: TRBV6-5
D: -
length: 13

DNA: TGTGCCAGCAGTGCACACAGCACCTCTGGGGCCAACGTCCTGACTTTC
CDR3: CASSAHSTSGANVLTF
size: once
J: TRBJ2-6
V: TRBV6-1
D: -
length: 16

DNA: TGTGCCAGCAGCGCCGGACTGAATGAGCAGTTCTTC
CDR3: CASSAGLNEQFF
size: once
J: TRBJ2-1
V: TRBV5-4
D: -
length: 12

DNA: TGCAGCGTTGAAGACGCCAGGGGGCAAGGCTACACCTTC
CDR3: CSVEDARGQGYTF
size: -
J: TRBJ1-2
V: TRBV29-1
D: TRBD1
length: 13

DNA: TGTGCCAGCTCACCAGGCCAGGGGGGCTATGGCTACACCTTC
CDR3: CASSPGQGGYGYTF
size: -
J: TRBJ1-2
V: TRBV18
D: TRBD1
length: 14

DNA: TGTGCCAGCAGCCCCGGTTCGTATGGCTACACCTTC
CDR3: CASSPGSYGYTF
size: -
J: TRBJ1-2
V: TRBV5-6
D: -
length: 12

DNA: TGTGCCAGCAAACCTCCGGTGAGGGGGCTCGGTGAAAAACTGTTTTTT
CDR3: CASKPPVRGLGEKLFF
size: -
J: TRBJ1-4
V: TRBV2
D: TRBD1
length: 16

DNA: TGTGCCAGCAGTTACTCCGGTCGCGAGCAGTACTTC
CDR3: CASSYSGREQYF
size: -
J: TRBJ2-7
V: TRBV6-5
D: -
length: 12

DNA: TGTGCCAGCAGCCGTTGGTACGGTAAAGAGGGGACCCAGTACTTC
CDR3: CASSRWYGKEGTQYF
size: -
J: TRBJ2-5
V: TRBV5-5
D: -
length: 15

DNA: TGCGCCAGCAGCGTACCGGGACTAGCGGGACGAAACCTATACAATGAGCAGTTCTTC
CDR3: CASSVPGLAGRNLYNEQFF
size: -
J: TRBJ2-1
V: TRBV4-1
D: TRBD2
length: 19

DNA: TGTGCCAGCAGTCTACAAGGGGCGGACTACGAGCAGTACTTC
CDR3: CASSLQGADYEQYF
size: -
J: TRBJ2-7
V: TRBV27
D: -
length: 14

DNA: TGTGCCAGCAGTTTACTAGCGGGGTCCTACGAGCAGTACTTC
CDR3: CASSLLAGSYEQYF
size: -
J: TRBJ2-7
V: TRBV28
D: TRBD2
length: 14

DNA: TGTGCCAGCAATTCAGGGTTAAGCTCCTATAATTCACCCCTCCACTTT
CDR3: CASNSGLSSYNSPLHF
size: -
J: TRBJ1-6
V: TRBV9
D: -
length: 16

DNA: TGTGCCAGCAGCCAAGTCGAGGGGGCAGGCACTGAAGCTTTCTTT
CDR3: CASSQVEGAGTEAFF
size: -
J: TRBJ1-1
V: TRBV4-2
D: TRBD1
length: 15

DNA: TGTGCCAGCAGTGAAGCCGGGCCCCCGGGAGGCTACACCTTC
CDR3: CASSEAGPPGGYTF
size: -
J: TRBJ1-2
V: TRBV6-1
D: -
length: 14

DNA: TGTGCCAGCAGCTTAGCCGACAGGGGGATCTACGAGCAGTACTTC
CDR3: CASSLADRGIYEQYF
size: -
J: TRBJ2-7
V: TRBV7-2
D: TRBD1
length: 15

DNA: TGTGCCAGCAGTTCAAGGGGGCGTTTTGGCTACACCTTC
CDR3: CASSSRGRFGYTF
size: -
J: TRBJ1-2
V: TRBV27
D: TRBD1
length: 13

DNA: TGTGCCAGTAGTATAGGGGGCGGGATGTGGGAAGAGACCCAGTACTTC
CDR3: CASSIGGGMWEETQYF
size: -
J: TRBJ2-5
V: TRBV19
D: -
length: 16

DNA: TGTGCCAGCAGGCCACAGGGGGCGAGGACTGAAGCTTTCTTT
CDR3: CASRPQGARTEAFF
size: many
J: TRBJ1-1
V: TRBV5-4
D: TRBD1
length: 14

DNA: TGTGCCAGCAGCCAAGGGGGGGGCGCCAGCTATAATTCACCCCTCCACTTT
CDR3: CASSQGGGASYNSPLHF
size: -
J: TRBJ1-6
V: TRBV3-1/TRBV3-2
D: -
length: 17

DNA: TGTGCCAGCACCGGACAGGGGAAAAACTATGGCTACACCTTC
CDR3: CASTGQGKNYGYTF
size: -
J: TRBJ1-2
V: TRBV2
D: TRBD1
length: 14

DNA: TGTGCCAGCAGCCCGGGACTAGCGGGAGTCTACGAGCAGTACTTC
CDR3: CASSPGLAGVYEQYF
size: -
J: TRBJ2-7
V: TRBV7-3
D: TRBD2
length: 15

DNA: TGTGCCAGTAGGGCCGGGACAGGGGAATACAATGAGCAGTTCTTC
CDR3: CASRAGTGEYNEQFF
size: -
J: TRBJ2-1
V: TRBV19
D: TRBD1
length: 15

DNA: TGTGCCAGCAGCTTGTCAGGCCAGCCCCAGGAGACCCAGTACTTC
CDR3: CASSLSGQPQETQYF
size: -
J: TRBJ2-5
V: TRBV5-4
D: -
length: 15

DNA: TGTGCCAGCAGCCAAGTTCCTAGCGGGATTGGCAATGAGCAGTTCTTC
CDR3: CASSQVPSGIGNEQFF
size: -
J: TRBJ2-1
V: TRBV3-1/TRBV3-2
D: TRBD2
length: 16

DNA: TGTGCCAGCAGTTCGTCTAGCGGGACCTACGAGCAGTACTTC
CDR3: CASSSSSGTYEQYF
size: -
J: TRBJ2-7
V: TRBV28
D: TRBD2
length: 14

DNA: TGTGCCAGCTCACCACCGGGGGGTAATCAGCCCCAGCATTTT
CDR3: CASSPPGGNQPQHF
size: -
J: TRBJ1-5
V: TRBV18
D: -
length: 14

DNA: TGTGCCTGGAGTGTCCTAGCGAGGTACGAGCAGTACTTC
CDR3: CAWSVLARYEQYF
size: -
J: TRBJ2-7
V: TRBV30
D: -
length: 13

DNA: TGTGCCAGCAGCTTGGTGGCGGGGGACACTGAAGCTTTCTTT
CDR3: CASSLVAGDTEAFF
size: -
J: TRBJ1-1
V: TRBV11-3
D: -
length: 14